These 15 T cell receptor beta chains originate from one sample sequenced in a study of blood T cell repertoires in COVID-19. TCRdb's copy holds only in-frame clones and misses some; the assay was immunoSEQ multiplex PCR. The top ten clones hold over 6.5% of a sample with about 200,000 clones, approximately 84% of them seen once. The sequencing sample was made of PBMCs or T cells enriched from blood (not recorded which). The source is a man in his forties or fifties who had recovered from COVID-19.

This clone occurred a few times. The chain links TRBV27 to TRBJ2-7, with D perhaps matching TRBD2 (5 bases). Germline V gene sequence: CDR1 MNHEY, CDR2 SMNVEV (reference sequence). V dropped 6 bases and J dropped 0 bases, with 12 bases sitting between them. The CDR3 has 14 residues. CDR3 DNA: TGTGCCAGCAGGCCGACTACCTACTCCTACGAGCAGTACTTC. It translates to CASRPTTYSYEQYF.

The chain is built from TRBV28 and TRBJ1-1; no clear D gene. This CDR3 has 14 amino acids. V was shortened by 3 bases and J by 2 bases, with 10 bases between the two germline ends. CDR1 MDHEN and CDR2 SYDVKM come from the germline V gene. In DNA, the CDR3 is TGTGCCAGCAGTTTCACGGGATCCAACACTGAAGCTTTCTTT. It codes for CASSFTGSNTEAFF.

This chain connects TRBV3-1 (or the pseudogene TRBV3-2) to TRBJ2-1; no firm D call. The CDR3 is made up of 17 amino acids. Germline-derived CDR1 and CDR2 are LGHDT and YNNKEL (reference sequence). Trimming took off 4 bases at V and 0 bases at J, with 16 bases between the two ends. This CDR3 reads CASSPPWPQSSYNEQFF. The CDR3 nucleotides read TGTGCCAGCAGCCCTCCGTGGCCACAAAGCTCCTACAATGAGCAGTTCTTC.

The rearrangement joins TRBV11-2 to TRBJ2-7; D perhaps matches TRBD2 (5 bases). Germline CDR1 SGHAT, CDR2 FQNNGV. V shed 3 bases and J shed 0 bases, with 15 bases lying between them. The length of the CDR3 is 16 residues. The CDR3 sequence: CASSFGVAFSSYEQYF. DNA of the CDR3: TGTGCCAGCAGCTTCGGGGTGGCGTTTAGCTCCTACGAGCAGTACTTC. Full variable domain (rest looked up from reference TRBV11-2 and TRBJ2-7): EAGVAQSPRYKIIEKRQSVAFWCNPISGHATLYWYQQILGQGPKLLIQFQNNGVVDDSQLPKDRFSAERLKGVDSTLKIQPAKLEDSAVYLCASSFGVAFSSYEQYFGPGTRLTVT.

The chain combines TRBV30 with TRBJ2-7; D is perhaps TRBD1 (6 bases). The germline CDR1 and CDR2 sequences are GTSNPN and SVGIG (reference sequence). The V gene lost 2 bases and the J gene lost 2 bases, with 10 bases spanning the gap. The CDR3 runs to 13 residues. CDR3 DNA: TGTGCCTGGAGTAGGACAGCAGCCTACGAGCAGTACTTC. It is translated as CAWSRTAAYEQYF. The full variable domain, in which reference TRBV30 and TRBJ2-7 provide the parts outside the CDR3, is SQTIHQWPATLVQPVGSPLSLECTVEGTSNPNLYWYRQAAGRGLQLLFYSVGIGQISSEVPQNLSASRPQDRQFILSSKKLLLSDSGFYLCAWSRTAAYEQYFGPGTRLTVT.

The chain is built from TRBV11-2 and TRBJ1-3; D gene ambiguous. Germline CDR1 and CDR2: SGHAT and FQNNGV. The CDR3 loop spans 14 amino acids. V shed 5 bases and J shed 4 bases, with 12 bases lying between them. CDR3 sequence (DNA): TGTGCCAGCAGCGCGAGAATCGCAGGAAACACCATATATTTT. Encoded protein: CASSARIAGNTIYF. Full variable domain (missing parts from reference TRBV11-2 and TRBJ1-3): EAGVAQSPRYKIIEKRQSVAFWCNPISGHATLYWYQQILGQGPKLLIQFQNNGVVDDSQLPKDRFSAERLKGVDSTLKIQPAKLEDSAVYLCASSARIAGNTIYFGEGSWLTVV.

V is TRBV6-1 and J is TRBJ2-5; 10 nucleotides match TRBD2. Germline-derived CDR1 and CDR2 are MNHNS and SASEGT. Trimming took 3 bases from V and 5 from J; bases not matched to a gene: 6. The CDR3 is made up of 15 amino acids. The CDR3 DNA sequence: TGTGCCAGCAGTGATTCACTAGCGGGGATGGAGACCCAGTACTTC. It yields the protein CASSDSLAGMETQYF.

In nucleotides, the CDR3 is TGTGCCAGCAGCTTAGCGTATGAGAGCTATGGCTACACCTTC. It translates to CASSLAYESYGYTF. V and J are TRBV7-6 and TRBJ1-2; D gene ambiguous. The length of the CDR3 is 14 residues. From germline, CDR1 is SGHVS and CDR2 FNYEAQ. The V gene lost 0 bases and the J gene lost 4 bases, with 9 bases spanning the gap.

The chain has TRBV19 and TRBJ2-1; the match to TRBD2 covers 9 bases. This CDR3 has 14 amino acids. The ends lost 2 bases at V and 7 bases at J; junction bases unmatched: 3. The germline CDR1 and CDR2 sequences are LNHDA and SQIVND (reference sequence). CDR3 region: CASSILAGLNEQFF. The CDR3 bases are TGTGCCAGTAGTATACTAGCGGGGCTTAATGAGCAGTTCTTC.

This chain links TRBV18 with TRBJ2-7; 7 nucleotides align to TRBD1. CDR1 and CDR2 (germline): KGHSH, LQKENI. Germline trimming cut 1 base from V and 5 bases from J; bases unmatched to any gene: 11. CDR3 length equals 16 residues. CDR3 in DNA: TGTGCCAGCTCACCACTCCGAGTAGGGGGCCGCAACGAGCAGTACTTC. As protein: CASSPLRVGGRNEQYF.

This clone was detected only once. The rearrangement uses TRBV19 and TRBJ1-1; TRBD1 might be the D (6 bases). CDR3 length: 11 amino acids. Germline values: CDR1 LNHDA, CDR2 SQIVND (reference sequence). Trimming pared 9 bases from V and 5 bases from J, leaving 10 bases between. The CDR3 protein is CASQGRTEAFF. The CDR3 DNA reads as TGTGCCAGCCAGGGGCGAACTGAAGCTTTCTTT.

The chain recombines TRBV6-5 with TRBJ1-2; possible D gene TRBD1, 6 bases. The CDR3 sequence is 15 residues long. V was cut by 5 bases and J by 7 bases, with 20 bases left in between. Germline CDR1 MNHEY, CDR2 SVGAGI. For the CDR3, the DNA is TGTGCCAGCAGTCTGGCCCGACAGCGGGGGGCTGGCTACACCTTC. It translates to CASSLARQRGAGYTF.

This chain joins TRBV5-1 and TRBJ1-1; 10 positions match TRBD1. Germline values: CDR1 SGHRS, CDR2 YFSETQ. V trimming: 4 bases; J trimming: 10 bases; junction bases outside the gene matches: 10. The CDR3 is 14 amino acids. The CDR3 DNA follows: TGCGCCAGCAGCGAAGGACAGGGGGTTAGTGGAGCTTTCTTT. This translates into CASSEGQGVSGAFF.

The chain combines TRBV7-9 with TRBJ1-2, with 7 bases matching TRBD1. Germline V gives CDR1 SEHNR, CDR2 FQNEAQ (reference sequence). V lost 5 bases to trimming and J lost 1 base; unmatched junction nucleotides: 10. The CDR3 spans 16 residues. CDR3 residues: CASSPGTEDFNYGYTF. As DNA, the CDR3 is TGTGCCAGCAGCCCCGGGACAGAAGATTTTAACTATGGCTACACCTTC.

V is TRBV5-1 and J is TRBJ1-6; D possibly corresponds to TRBD1 (6 bases). The CDR3 runs 16 residues. The V gene's germline CDR1 is SGHRS and CDR2 YFSETQ. Trimming removed 0 bases from V and 8 bases from J, with 15 bases in between. The CDR3 here is CASSLVSGQGYSPLHF. CDR3 in DNA: TGCGCCAGCAGCTTGGTTTCGGGGCAGGGGTATTCACCCCTCCACTTT.